One and the same sample provided the 13 T cell receptor beta chains below, sequenced in a study of CD8+ T cells in alopecia areata. The treatment: oral pan-JAK inhibitor, 5-10 mg twice daily. After isolation, RNA underwent reverse transcription to generate cDNA as the sequencing template. Sequencing was performed with immunoSEQ multiplex PCR; in TCRdb, only in-frame clones are kept and a portion is missing. The table lists roughly 40,000 clones, about nine tenths of them singletons. The starting material was CD8+ T cells sorted from blood, obtained at week 24, from a patient treated with tofacitinib. The receptors here all came from a human donor with alopecia areata.

The gene calls are TRBV11-2 and TRBJ2-1, with TRBD2 matching 7 bases. V lost 3 bases, J lost 8 bases, and 7 bases stayed unmatched. The germline gives CDR1 SGHAT, CDR2 FQNNGV. The CDR3 covers 14 residues. The CDR3 bases are TGTGCCAGCAGCTTTGGACTAGACCTACATGAGCAGTTCTTC. Translation gives CASSFGLDLHEQFF.

V and J are TRBV11-2 and TRBJ2-7; weak D call: TRBD2 (6 bases). The germline V and J ends were trimmed by 4 bases and 4 bases, with 17 bases remaining between them. CDR1 and CDR2 from the germline V gene are SGHAT and FQNNGV. The CDR3 is 15 amino acids. The CDR3 DNA follows: TGTGCCAGCAGCTCCTCCCCCGGGACTCCTTACGAGCAGTACTTC. Its translation: CASSSSPGTPYEQYF.

This chain joins TRBV30 and TRBJ2-7, with 13 bases matching TRBD2. Germline assignment: CDR1 GTSNPN and CDR2 SVGIG (reference sequence). The V segment lost 6 bases and the J segment 2 bases; nucleotides outside the gene matches: 16. The CDR3 totals 18 residues. CDR3 sequence: CACTSLGLAGAQPYEQYF. The CDR3 DNA reads as TGTGCCTGTACCAGCCTCGGACTAGCGGGGGCCCAGCCCTACGAGCAGTACTTC.

The chain uses TRBV7-9 and TRBJ2-7; 12 nucleotides line up with TRBD2. With V trimmed by 5 bases and J by 5 bases, 7 bases remained unmatched. CDR1 is SEHNR, CDR2 FQNEAQ, per germline (reference sequence). This CDR3 contains 15 residues. CDR3 residues: CASSARLAGEHEQYF. In DNA form, the CDR3 reads TGTGCCAGCAGCGCGAGACTAGCGGGGGAACACGAGCAGTACTTC.

The rearrangement uses TRBV4-2 and TRBJ2-1; no clear D gene. The CDR3 length is 12 residues. V was cut by 1 base and J by 6 bases, with 4 bases left in between. Germline V gene data show CDR1 as LGHNA and CDR2 as YNFKEQ. As DNA, the CDR3 is TGTGCCAGCAGCCAAGTTGGCAATGAGCAGTTCTTC. Amino acid sequence: CASSQVGNEQFF.

V gene TRBV2 combines with J gene TRBJ2-3, with 12 bases identical to TRBD2. Germline-derived CDR1 and CDR2 are SNHLY and FYNNEI. The CDR3 is 18 amino acids. After removal of 2 bases from V and 6 bases from J, the junction contained 12 bases not matched to a gene. Written as DNA, the CDR3 is TGTGCCAGCAGTGAAAGCCCTAGCGGGGGGGTCGGGAAGGATACGCAGTATTTT. Its protein product is CASSESPSGGVGKDTQYF.

The CDR3 DNA reads as TGTGCCAGCAGTGAATCTAGCGGGGAGTACAATGAGCAGTTCTTC. Translation: CASSESSGEYNEQFF. The V gene is TRBV6-4, the J gene TRBJ2-1; 9 nucleotides line up with TRBD2. Unmatched junction bases numbered 4, after V lost 3 bases and J lost 4 bases. The CDR3 has 15 residues. Per the germline V gene, CDR1 is MRHNA and CDR2 is SNTAGT.

The J gene is TRBJ2-3, the V gene TRBV29-1, with D tentatively TRBD2 (5 bases). Germline V gene lookup returns CDR1 SQVTM and CDR2 ANQGSEA. V was shortened by 6 bases and J by 0 bases, with 16 bases between the two germline ends. The CDR3 covers 15 residues. CDR3 in DNA: TGCAGCGTCGTTCTTCCCACGGGAAGCACAGATACGCAGTATTTT. Residues: CSVVLPTGSTDTQYF.

The chain employs TRBV19 and TRBJ2-2; D unclear. This CDR3 is built from 15 residues. Trimming shortened V by 5 bases and J by 6 bases, and 16 bases separated the two germline ends. The germline V gene encodes CDR1 LNHDA and CDR2 SQIVND (reference sequence). CDR3 protein: CASSVTGSGPGELFF. The CDR3 DNA reads TGTGCCAGTAGTGTCACTGGTTCCGGGCCCGGGGAGCTGTTTTTT. The full variable domain, rest sourced from reference TRBV19 and TRBJ2-2, is DGGITQSPKYLFRKEGQNVTLSCEQNLNHDAMYWYRQDPGQGLRLIYYSQIVNDFQKGDIAEGYSVSREKKESFPLTVTSAQKNPTAFYLCASSVTGSGPGELFFGEGSRLTVL.

This clone was counted a few times. The identical CDR3 is also encoded by other nucleotide sequences in the sample. The CDR3 is CASSQDYGVYEQYF. Written as DNA, the CDR3 is TGCGCCAGCAGCCAAGACTACGGGGTTTACGAGCAGTACTTC. J is TRBJ2-7 and V is TRBV4-3, with D maybe TRBD2 (5 bases). The CDR3 contains 14 residues. Deletions cut 0 bases from V and 4 bases from J, with 10 bases between. Germline CDR1 and CDR2: LGHNA and YSLEER.

Only one count was recorded for this clone. This chain uses TRBV11-2 with TRBJ1-2; the D gene is possibly TRBD1 (5 bases). Germline CDR1 reads SGHAT; CDR2 reads FQNNGV. V lost 4 bases and J 3 bases, leaving 12 bases between the germline ends. The CDR3 is made up of 14 amino acids. CDR3: CASSSTDGYYGYTF. As DNA, the CDR3 is TGTGCCAGCAGCTCGACAGACGGGTACTATGGCTACACCTTC.

The V gene is TRBV6-6, the J gene TRBJ1-2; D is uncertain. Per the germline V gene, CDR1 is MNHNY and CDR2 is SVGAGI (reference sequence). Deletions cut 2 bases from V and 6 bases from J, with 4 bases between. The CDR3 sequence is 11 residues long. The CDR3 region is CASSYMDGYTF. The CDR3 coding sequence is TGTGCCAGCAGTTACATGGATGGCTACACCTTC.

This chain links TRBV2 with TRBJ2-3; no definite D call. The CDR3 runs 16 residues. Trimming shortened V by 3 bases and J by 1 base, and 14 bases separated the two germline ends. Germline assignment: CDR1 SNHLY and CDR2 FYNNEI. This CDR3 is CASSESVEGGTDTQYF. The CDR3 nucleotides are TGTGCCAGCAGTGAGTCAGTCGAAGGTGGCACAGATACGCAGTATTTT.